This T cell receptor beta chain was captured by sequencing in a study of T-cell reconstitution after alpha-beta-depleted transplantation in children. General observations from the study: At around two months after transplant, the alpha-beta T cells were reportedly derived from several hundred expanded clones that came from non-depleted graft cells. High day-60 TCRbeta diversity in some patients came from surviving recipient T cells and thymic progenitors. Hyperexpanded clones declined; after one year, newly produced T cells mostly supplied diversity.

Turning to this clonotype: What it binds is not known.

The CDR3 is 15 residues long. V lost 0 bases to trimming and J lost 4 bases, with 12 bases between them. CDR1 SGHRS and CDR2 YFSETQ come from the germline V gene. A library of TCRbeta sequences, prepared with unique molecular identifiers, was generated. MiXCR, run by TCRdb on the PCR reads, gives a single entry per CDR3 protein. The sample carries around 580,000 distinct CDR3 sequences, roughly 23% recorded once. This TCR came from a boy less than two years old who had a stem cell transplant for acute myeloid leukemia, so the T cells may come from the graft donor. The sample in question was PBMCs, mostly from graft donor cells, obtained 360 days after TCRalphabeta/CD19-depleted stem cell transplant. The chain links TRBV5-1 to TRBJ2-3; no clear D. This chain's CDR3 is CASSLAGQSPDTQYF. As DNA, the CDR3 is TGCGCCAGCAGCTTGGCCGGGCAAAGCCCAGATACGCAGTATTTT.